The subject of this entry is one T cell receptor beta chain. The assay was immunoSEQ multiplex PCR, and TCRdb's table has in-frame clones only and misses some. The sample shows fewer than 40,000 clones, just under 90% of them seen only once. These data originate in a study of preoperative IRX-2 immunotherapy in early breast cancer. CDR1 is LNHDA, CDR2 SQIVND, per germline (reference sequence). This CDR3 is built from 16 residues. V gave up 5 bases and J gave up 1 base; unmatched junction bases: 7. Treatment described: preoperative locoregional IRX-2 cytokine immunotherapy. This phase Ib study tested locoregional IRX-2 cytokine immunotherapy given before surgery.

Sequenced here: tumor tissue, sampled after IRX-2 immunotherapy. The receptor was isolated from a human donor with breast cancer. This sequence joins TRBV19 and TRBJ1-5; 8 positions match TRBD1. CDR3 amino acids: CASSPRTGRSNQPQHF. The DNA for the CDR3 is TGTGCCAGTAGTCCCCGGACAGGGCGGAGCAATCAGCCCCAGCATTTT.